The rows below give T cell receptor beta chains drawn from one sample of a study of response to subunit inactivated influenza vaccine. TCRdb passed the RT-PCR reads through MiXCR, listing each CDR3 protein once. The repertoire holds roughly 540,000 distinct CDR3 sequences, with roughly 25% as singletons. These records were also assigned to another study, of T cells expressing NK-cell markers.

This specimen consisted of CD4+ T cells sorted from PBMCs, obtained roughly 13 days after vaccination. These TCRs come from a man aged 50-59 years who received an inactivated influenza vaccine. The CDR3 runs from the conserved cysteine through the conserved F or W.

V gene	CDR3 protein
TRBV20-1	CSANSGAAGGELFF
TRBV7-9	CAIPDRDVTGELFF
TRBV5-1	CASSLVMVGRVRETQYF
TRBV3-1	CASSRASGGSQETQYF
TRBV7-2	CASSSGNFNTEAFF
TRBV3-1	CASSQVAGVYEQYF
TRBV5-6	CASSPGVGGYTF
TRBV6-1	CASSRRGGNEQFF
TRBV12-3/TRBV12-4	CASRETGGSGNTIYF
TRBV4-3	CASSQESRAYNSPLHF
TRBV12-3/TRBV12-4	CASSLGRGGVTEAFF
TRBV29-1	CSADSTGELFF
TRBV6-1	CASTRRDSADTQYF
TRBV7-6	CASSSKIQQGDSPLHF
TRBV5-1	CASRSGQGKETQYF
TRBV7-2	CASSLVGLAGVPGELFF
TRBV5-1	CASSLAGGPRYGYTF
TRBV11-2	CASRRTGTKETQYF
TRBV7-3	CASSLRPGEGAKNIQYF
TRBV10-3	CAISPDRASETQYF
TRBV5-4	CASSLTSGYPDTQYF
TRBV21-1	CASSTPGTGVLNTEAFF
TRBV20-1	CSARESHSPLHF
TRBV7-9	CASSLGAGEYQPQHF